These T cell receptor beta chains were read from a single sample in a study of breast tumors, draining lymph nodes, adjacent tissues. TCRdb re-analysed the multiplex PCR reads in MiXCR, keeping a single row per CDR3 protein. The sample lists some 120,000 distinct CDR3 sequences, 21% seen once, with 2.2% in the top ten. Source material: axillary lymph node tissue. The receptors were sampled from a female donor with breast cancer. Some clones in this sample may be carry-over from other donors' samples. The CDR3 runs from the conserved cysteine through the conserved F or W. Each record gives: V gene, D gene, clone size, J gene, CDR3 protein, CDR3 DNA. D genes are given only for firm matches. Only part of the rows carry a size: once, few, many, or a class if the clone is expanded.

V: TRBV6-2/TRBV6-3; D: -; size: many; J: TRBJ2-5; CDR3: CASSYKETQYF; DNA: TGTGCCAGCAGTTACAAAGAGACCCAGTACTTC
V: TRBV19; D: TRBD1; size: many; J: TRBJ1-2; CDR3: CASSKTGTGGHGYTF; DNA: TGTGCCAGTAGTAAAACCGGGACAGGGGGCCATGGCTACACCTTC
V: TRBV15; D: -; size: many; J: TRBJ1-5; CDR3: CATSRDFSRGPGGAGQPQHF; DNA: TGTGCCACCAGCAGAGATTTCTCCAGGGGACCGGGGGGGGCAGGTCAGCCCCAGCATTTT
V: TRBV19; D: -; size: -; J: TRBJ1-1; CDR3: CASRSSGWWDNTEAFF; DNA: TGTGCCAGTAGGTCATCGGGGTGGTGGGATAACACTGAAGCTTTCTTT
V: TRBV6-5; D: -; size: many; J: TRBJ1-6; CDR3: CASSYSKSGKAGSSPLHF; DNA: TGTGCCAGCAGTTACTCGAAGTCCGGGAAGGCTGGAAGTTCACCCCTCCACTTT
V: TRBV20-1; D: TRBD1; size: many; J: TRBJ1-2; CDR3: CSARGRGQGGDGYTF; DNA: TGCAGTGCTAGAGGAAGGGGACAGGGGGGAGATGGCTACACCTTC
V: TRBV20-1; D: -; size: many; J: TRBJ2-1; CDR3: CSASGSRYNEQFF; DNA: TGCAGTGCTAGCGGCAGCCGATACAATGAGCAGTTCTTC
V: TRBV20-1; D: -; size: many; J: TRBJ1-4; CDR3: CSARPGEGRKLFF; DNA: TGCAGTGCTAGACCCGGGGAAGGAAGGAAACTGTTTTTT
V: TRBV30; D: TRBD1; size: many; J: TRBJ2-3; CDR3: CAWSPGRGRADTQYF; DNA: TGTGCCTGGAGTCCGGGCAGGGGGCGCGCAGATACGCAGTATTTT
V: TRBV6-5; D: TRBD2; size: -; J: TRBJ2-3; CDR3: CASSYRAGLKTSTDTQYF; DNA: TGTGCCAGCAGTTACAGGGCGGGACTAAAAACTAGCACAGATACGCAGTATTTT
V: TRBV27; D: -; size: few; J: TRBJ1-2; CDR3: CASSLTPTVNYGYTF; DNA: TGTGCCAGCAGTCTTACCCCGACAGTCAACTATGGCTACACCTTC
V: TRBV6-1; D: TRBD2; size: -; J: TRBJ2-3; CDR3: CASSRLAGVTDTQYF; DNA: TGTGCCAGCAGCAGACTAGCGGGAGTTACAGATACGCAGTATTTT
V: TRBV20-1; D: -; size: many; J: TRBJ2-3; CDR3: CSATPIDGSGLDTQYF; DNA: TGCAGTGCTACCCCCATAGACGGGAGTGGGTTGGATACGCAGTATTTT
V: TRBV29-1; D: TRBD1; size: many; J: TRBJ2-7; CDR3: CSGHGTGPPYEQYF; DNA: TGCAGCGGACATGGGACAGGTCCTCCCTACGAGCAGTACTTC
V: TRBV15; D: -; size: -; J: TRBJ1-1; CDR3: CATRSARTTEAFF; DNA: TGTGCCACCAGATCCGCAAGAACCACTGAAGCTTTCTTT
V: TRBV5-4; D: -; size: many; J: TRBJ2-5; CDR3: CASSSAGQDQETQYF; DNA: TGTGCCAGCAGCTCCGCCGGGCAGGACCAAGAGACCCAGTACTTC
V: TRBV5-5; D: -; size: -; J: TRBJ1-6; CDR3: CASSLRWGQRSNSPLHF; DNA: TGTGCCAGCAGTTTGAGATGGGGCCAGAGATCTAATTCACCCCTCCACTTT
V: TRBV20-1; D: TRBD2; size: many; J: TRBJ2-5; CDR3: CSARDPGGLAGETQYF; DNA: TGCAGTGCTAGAGATCCGGGGGGACTAGCGGGAGAGACCCAGTACTTC
V: TRBV28; D: -; size: many; J: TRBJ2-5; CDR3: CASSPGLVGQETQYF; DNA: TGTGCCAGCAGTCCGGGACTTGTAGGCCAAGAGACCCAGTACTTC
V: TRBV5-1; D: -; size: many; J: TRBJ2-1; CDR3: CASSGTSSYNEQFF; DNA: TGCGCCAGCAGCGGAACTAGCTCCTACAATGAGCAGTTCTTC
V: TRBV29-1; D: TRBD1; size: many; J: TRBJ2-7; CDR3: CSVASGGKEEQYF; DNA: TGCAGCGTTGCTTCAGGGGGAAAAGAGGAGCAGTACTTC
V: TRBV28; D: -; size: many; J: TRBJ1-5; CDR3: CASSDRLWNQPQHF; DNA: TGTGCCAGCAGTGACCGCCTTTGGAATCAGCCCCAGCATTTT